The T cell receptor beta chain under discussion was sequenced for a study of T cells after yellow fever vaccination. Study-level points and caveats: Weaker overall was a secondary response that nonetheless peaked faster, on day 5 versus 15.

The V end lost 8 bases, the J end lost 1 base, and 17 bases lay between the germline ends. The CDR3 covers 16 residues. MiXCR, applied by TCRdb to the 5' RACE reads, yields one record per CDR3 protein. Here the sample spans a few hundred thousand distinct CDR3 sequences, roughly 6.3% being singletons. About this clonotype itself: Its antigen remains unknown.

The TCR sequence derives from a man in his thirties or forties who received the YFV17D yellow fever vaccine. This chain uses TRBV12-3 or TRBV12-4 with TRBJ2-2; TRBD1 might be the D (8 bases). Sequences were derived from CD4+ T cells sorted from PBMCs, sampled on the day of the yellow fever booster vaccination. CDR3 coding DNA: TGTGCCAGCTCCCCACAGGGGGGGAAGAACACCGGGGAGCTGTTTTTT. Encoded protein: CASSPQGGKNTGELFF.